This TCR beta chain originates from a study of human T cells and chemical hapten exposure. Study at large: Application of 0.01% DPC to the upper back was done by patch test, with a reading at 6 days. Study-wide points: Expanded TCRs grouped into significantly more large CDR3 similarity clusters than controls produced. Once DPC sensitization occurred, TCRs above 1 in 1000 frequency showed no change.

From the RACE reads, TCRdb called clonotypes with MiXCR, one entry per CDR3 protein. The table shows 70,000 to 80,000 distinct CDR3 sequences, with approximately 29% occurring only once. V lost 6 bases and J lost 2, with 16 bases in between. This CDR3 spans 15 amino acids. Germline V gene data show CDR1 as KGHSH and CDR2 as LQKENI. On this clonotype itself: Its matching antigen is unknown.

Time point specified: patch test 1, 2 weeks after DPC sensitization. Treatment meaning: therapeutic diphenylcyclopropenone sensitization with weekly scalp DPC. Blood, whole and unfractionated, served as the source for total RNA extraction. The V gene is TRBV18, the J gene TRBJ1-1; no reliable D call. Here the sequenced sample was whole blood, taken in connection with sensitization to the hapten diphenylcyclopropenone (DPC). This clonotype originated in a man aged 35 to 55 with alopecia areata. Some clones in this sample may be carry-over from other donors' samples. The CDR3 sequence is CASSLSKGGNTEAFF. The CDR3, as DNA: TGTGCCAGCTCCTTGTCGAAGGGAGGAAACACTGAAGCTTTCTTT.